A selection of T cell receptor beta chains follows, all from one sample in a study of control samples from healthy donors and cancer patients. Data came from immunoSEQ multiplex PCR; TCRdb stores just in-frame clones and leaves some out. The data hold about 120,000 clones, with 85% to 90% observed a single time. The sample taken for sequencing was PBMCs. These receptors originate from a woman aged 50 to 65 with colorectal cancer. The conserved cysteine and the conserved F or W are not part of the CDR3 here. Each record gives: J gene, V gene, CDR3 protein.

TRBJ2-3	TRBV27	ASSTLRRTDTQY
TRBJ1-3	TRBV9	ASSVGQGDGNTIY
TRBJ1-4	TRBV25-1	ASSEFGSLEKLF
TRBJ1-1	TRBV20-1	SASVNTEAF
TRBJ2-2	TRBV7-3	ASSPGGVGTGELF
TRBJ2-2	TRBV27	ASTISPFNDPGELF
TRBJ1-5	TRBV11-2	ASSLGSGPTSNQPQH
TRBJ2-3	TRBV6-6	ASNHGPSLADTQY
TRBJ2-5	TRBV10-3	AISESMKGPDQETQY
TRBJ2-7	TRBV2	ASSEEGRGLSYEQY
TRBJ2-6	TRBV5-1	ASSLTGSGANVLT
TRBJ1-6	TRBV6-1	ASSFAENSPLH
TRBJ2-1	TRBV2	ASRGGGSYNEQF
TRBJ1-1	TRBV4-1	ASSQIGGADEAF
TRBJ1-5	TRBV12-3/TRBV12-4	ASRNRGDQPQH
TRBJ2-3	TRBV2	ASSDSKSVDTQY